This T cell receptor (beta chain) was captured in a study of T cell clonality in common variable immunodeficiency. Produced via immunoSEQ multiplex PCR; TCRdb's table is partial and in-frame only. This record lists about 42,000 clones, none seen once only, and the top ten clones contain 2.8%. A note on this clone: Its cognate antigen is unknown. From the germline J gene comes the end of the CDR3, since the read stops 3 residues before it. The same CDR3 arises from other DNA sequences in this sample as well.

Study-level results: Patient heterogeneity in the CVID cohort limited correlations between repertoire features and clinical complications. TCRbeta clonality was increased in CVID versus healthy controls. CVID subjects shared fewer TCRbeta clones than healthy controls did. Fewer deletions and N-nucleotide insertions were reportedly seen in common variable immunodeficiency TCR beta sequences.

The germline V gene has CDR1 SGHVS and CDR2 FNYEAQ. The CDR3 spans 16 residues. V lost 2 bases and J lost 1; bases outside the gene matches: 7. The sample taken for sequencing was peripheral blood mononuclear cells. This rearrangement joins TRBV7-6 to TRBJ2-5; 7 bases fit TRBD1. The TCR originated in a person between 18 and 75 years old in good health. CDR3 in amino acids: CASSLRVDRTQETQYF. Incomplete CDR3 DNA: TGTGCCAGCAGCTTACGAGTGGACAGGACCCAAGAGACC.